The clone carrying this TCR beta chain was seen a handful of times. No antigen is known for it. TCRdb ran MiXCR on the 5' RACE reads and lists one entry per CDR3 protein. The repertoire holds about 50,000 distinct CDR3 sequences, with about 15% as singletons. The CDR3 is made up of 14 amino acids. Germline V lookup: CDR1 MNHEY, CDR2 SVGEGT. Trimming took 10 bases from V and 6 from J, leaving 22 bases between them. General study results and limits: Larger-cohort validation covered only one TCR beta V-J rearrangement.

This TCR was sampled from a female donor with breast cancer. The V call is TRBV6-2 or TRBV6-3, the J call TRBJ2-7, with D perhaps given as TRBD1 or TRBD2 (5 bases each). Sequencing was performed on naive CD4+ T cells sorted from blood. Stated subset: naive CD4+ T cells, CD4+CD45RA+CD25-. DNA of the CDR3: TGTGCCACCCGTAGGGACCCGGGGAAGGGCGAGCAGTACTTC. Its translation is CATRRDPGKGEQYF.